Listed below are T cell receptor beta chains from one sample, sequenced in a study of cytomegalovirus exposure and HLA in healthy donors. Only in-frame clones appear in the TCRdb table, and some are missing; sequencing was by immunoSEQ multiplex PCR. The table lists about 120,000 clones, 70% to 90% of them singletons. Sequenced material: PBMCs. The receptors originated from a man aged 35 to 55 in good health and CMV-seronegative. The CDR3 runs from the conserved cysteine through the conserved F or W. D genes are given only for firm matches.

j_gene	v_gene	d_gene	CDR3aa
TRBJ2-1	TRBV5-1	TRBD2	CASSLDMTSGGTGSYNEQFF
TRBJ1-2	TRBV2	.	CASRSEPRGGYTF
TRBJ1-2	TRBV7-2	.	CASSLAEAGGDWRYGYTF
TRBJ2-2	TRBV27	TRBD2	CASRLSPGLAANTGELFF
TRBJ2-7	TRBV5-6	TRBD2	CASSGGLADGVASYEQYF
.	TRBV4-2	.	CASSQQRYEQYF
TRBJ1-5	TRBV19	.	CASSIGLDSNQPQHF
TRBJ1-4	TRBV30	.	CAWSDQQLEKLFF
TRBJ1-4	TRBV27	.	CASSPTWAGFNEKLFF
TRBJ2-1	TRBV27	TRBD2	CASTTWGGGPSGRINEQFF
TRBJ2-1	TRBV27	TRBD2	CASRTSGSTNEQFF
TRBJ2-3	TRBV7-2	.	CASSFWTDTDTQYF
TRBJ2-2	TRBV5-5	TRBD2	CASSWGGGRTGELFF
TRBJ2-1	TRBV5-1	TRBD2	CASSLTLAVNSYNEQFF
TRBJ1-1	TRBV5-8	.	CASIPFGFVGEAFF
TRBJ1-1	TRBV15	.	CATSIGGLKNTEAFF
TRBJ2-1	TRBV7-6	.	CASSFYARRDEQFF
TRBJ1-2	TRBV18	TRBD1	CASSPGTGRLQIYGYTF
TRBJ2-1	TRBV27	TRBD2	CASSLRLAAKNEQFF
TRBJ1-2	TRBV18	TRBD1	CASSPAGQDNYGYTF